These 25 T cell receptor beta chains came from one sample sequenced in a study of OX40 agonist ivuxolimab in advanced cancers. Measured with immunoSEQ multiplex PCR; TCRdb has only the in-frame clones, and not every one. The sample carries over 45,000 clones, 70% to 80% recorded once. The source material was CD4+ or CD8+ T cells sorted from blood, sampled in a trial of the OX40 agonist ivuxolimab. Receptors were obtained from an adult with an advanced solid tumor such as melanoma, head and neck, liver or kidney cancer.

This rearrangement joins TRBV5-4 to TRBJ1-2; 7 bases match TRBD1. Losses at the gene ends were 3 bases for V and 4 bases for J; bases not matched to a gene: 3. The CDR3 sequence is 13 residues long. Per germline, CDR1 SGHNT and CDR2 YYREEE (reference sequence). The chain's CDR3 is CASSSDRSYGYTF. CDR3 in DNA: TGTGCCAGCAGCTCGGACAGGTCCTATGGCTACACCTTC.

The chain has TRBV18 and TRBJ1-5; possibly TRBD1 for D (6 bases). Between the trimmed V and J ends, which lost 2 bases and 3 bases, there was a span of 8 bases. The CDR3 extends over 14 amino acids. Germline values: CDR1 KGHSH, CDR2 LQKENI. CDR3 sequence reads: CASSPAGDNQPQHF. CDR3 coding DNA: TGTGCCAGCTCACCAGCAGGGGACAATCAGCCCCAGCATTTT.

The V and J genes are TRBV5-4 and TRBJ2-7; D may correspond to TRBD1 or TRBD2 (6 bases each). Germline V gene data show CDR1 as SGHNT and CDR2 as YYREEE (reference sequence). This CDR3 has 14 residues. Trimming stripped 0 bases from V and 0 bases from J, with 7 bases between. CDR3 bases: TGTGCCAGCAGCTTGGAGGGGGGCTCCTACGAGCAGTACTTC. It codes for CASSLEGGSYEQYF. Drawing the rest from reference TRBV5-4 and TRBJ2-7, the complete variable domain is ETGVTQSPTHLIKTRGQQVTLRCSSQSGHNTVSWYQQALGQGPQFIFQYYREEENGRGNFPPRFSGLQFPNYSSELNVNALELDDSALYLCASSLEGGSYEQYFGPGTRLTVT.

This clone was recorded once. V usage is TRBV19 and J usage is TRBJ2-2, with 8 bases that match TRBD1. The CDR3 covers 15 residues. Germline CDR1 LNHDA, CDR2 SQIVND (reference sequence). V lost 8 bases, J lost 2 bases, and 7 bases stayed unmatched. The CDR3 here is CASAAGTGNTGELFF. The CDR3 nucleotides read TGTGCCAGTGCCGCCGGGACAGGTAACACCGGGGAGCTGTTTTTT.

The V gene is TRBV5-5, the J gene TRBJ2-7; 8 positions match TRBD1. The CDR3 length is 14 residues. The germline V gene encodes CDR1 SGHKS and CDR2 YYEKEE (reference sequence). Unmatched junction bases numbered 4, after V lost 4 bases and J lost 1 base. Here the CDR3 DNA reads TGTGCCAGCAGCAGGACAGGGACGTCCTACGAGCAGTACTTC. Its protein product is CASSRTGTSYEQYF. Full variable domain (outside the CDR3, taken from reference TRBV5-5 and TRBJ2-7): DAGVTQSPTHLIKTRGQQVTLRCSPISGHKSVSWYQQVLGQGPQFIFQYYEKEERGRGNFPDRFSARQFPNYSSELNVNALLLGDSALYLCASSRTGTSYEQYFGPGTRLTVT.

The gene calls are TRBV7-2 and TRBJ1-2, with a tentative D call TRBD1 (6 bases). The length of the CDR3 is 13 residues. Trimming pared 5 bases from V and 6 bases from J, leaving 13 bases between. Germline assignment: CDR1 SGHTA and CDR2 FQGNSA. CDR3 nucleotides: TGTGCCAGCAGCCCTACAGGGACTAATGGCTACACCTTC. It is translated as CASSPTGTNGYTF.

The chain uses TRBV7-2 and TRBJ1-2; D unclear. Per the germline V gene, CDR1 is SGHTA and CDR2 is FQGNSA. The CDR3 is made up of 12 amino acids. Trimming pared 1 base from V and 8 bases from J, leaving 8 bases between. The CDR3, as DNA: TGTGCCAGCAGCTTAGGGGGTGGCGGCTACACCTTC. Encoded protein: CASSLGGGGYTF.

The table lists this clone with a few counts. The chain employs TRBV5-1 and TRBJ2-2; perhaps TRBD1 as D (6 bases). The V and J ends lost 0 bases and 1 base respectively, with 10 bases between them. CDR1 and CDR2 (germline): SGHRS, YFSETQ. The CDR3 contains 16 residues. In DNA form, the CDR3 reads TGCGCCAGCAGCTTGGTGGGCAGGGGGAACACCGGGGAGCTGTTTTTT. It encodes CASSLVGRGNTGELFF.

Only a few counts were recorded for this clone. V usage is TRBV7-9 and J usage is TRBJ2-1, with TRBD1 identical over 7 bases. From germline, CDR1 is SEHNR and CDR2 FQNEAQ (reference sequence). CDR3 length equals 15 residues. V shed 5 bases, J shed 9 bases, and the junction held 13 bases outside the gene matches. CDR3 nucleotide sequence: TGTGCCAGCAGCACCGACAGGGATCGTGGGGGTGAGCAGTTCTTC. The encoded protein is CASSTDRDRGGEQFF.

V usage is TRBV4-1 and J usage is TRBJ2-7; perhaps TRBD1 as D (5 bases). Germline assignment: CDR1 MGHRA and CDR2 YSYEKL. With 0 bases removed from V and 0 bases from J, the gap between germline ends came to 9 bases. The CDR3 runs 15 residues. CDR3 region: CASSQEPRVSYEQYF. The CDR3 DNA reads TGCGCCAGCAGCCAAGAACCCAGGGTCTCCTACGAGCAGTACTTC.

CDR3 loop: CASSLIGSGANVLTF. The CDR3 nucleotides are TGTGCCAGCAGTTTAATTGGCTCTGGGGCCAACGTCCTGACTTTC. The gene calls are TRBV28 and TRBJ2-6; D not certain. The CDR3 has 15 amino acids. The germline V and J ends were trimmed by 2 bases and 0 bases, with 5 bases remaining between them. Germline CDR1 is MDHEN and CDR2 is SYDVKM.

The rearrangement joins TRBV9 to TRBJ1-5; TRBD1 matches 10 bases. The CDR3 spans 16 residues. V shed 3 bases, J shed 2 bases, and the junction held 5 bases outside the gene matches. Germline CDR1 and CDR2: SGDLS and YYNGEE. The CDR3 protein is CASSEGQGKGNQPQHF. Written as DNA, the CDR3 is TGTGCCAGCAGCGAGGGACAGGGGAAGGGCAATCAGCCCCAGCATTTT.

V and J are TRBV7-2 and TRBJ1-3, with D hard to call. The CDR3 runs to 14 residues. V dropped 0 bases and J dropped 6 bases, with 9 bases sitting between them. In germline, CDR1 is SGHTA, CDR2 FQGNSA. The CDR3 DNA is TGTGCCAGCAGCTTAGCTGGAGGAGAAAACACCATATATTTT. Protein product: CASSLAGGENTIYF. Drawing the rest from reference TRBV7-2 and TRBJ1-3, the complete variable domain is GAGVSQSPSNKVTEKGKDVELRCDPISGHTALYWYRQSLGQGLEFLIYFQGNSAPDKSGLPSDRFSAERTGGSVSTLTIQRTQQEDSAVYLCASSLAGGENTIYFGEGSWLTVV.

This chain connects TRBV2 to TRBJ1-2; TRBD1 is a possible D gene (5 bases). Germline V gene sequence: CDR1 SNHLY, CDR2 FYNNEI. The CDR3 totals 15 residues. Trimming left V 1 base short and J 7 bases short, with 16 bases between. The CDR3 sequence: CASSEEGRRKGGYTF. CDR3 bases: TGTGCCAGCAGTGAAGAGGGACGGAGGAAAGGTGGCTACACCTTC.

The CDR3 sequence is CASREIGVYNEQFF. Written as DNA, the CDR3 is TGTGCCAGCAGGGAGATAGGGGTTTACAATGAGCAGTTCTTC. The rearrangement uses TRBV28 and TRBJ2-1; D is possibly TRBD1 (5 bases). This CDR3 is 14 amino acids long. Germline lookup yields CDR1 MDHEN and CDR2 SYDVKM. V was cut by 6 bases and J by 4 bases, with 13 bases left in between.

The rearrangement joins TRBV5-1 to TRBJ2-1; D might be TRBD1 (6 bases). Germline CDR1 reads SGHRS; CDR2 reads YFSETQ. CDR3 size: 18 residues. V shed 1 base and J shed 1 base, with 18 bases lying between them. CDR3 bases: TGCGCCAGCAGCTTGAGTGGGGGCGGGCCGTCATCCTACAATGAGCAGTTCTTC. This encodes CASSLSGGGPSSYNEQFF.

The chain couples TRBV5-1 to TRBJ1-1; 9 nucleotides line up with TRBD1. The CDR3 is 14 residues long. In germline, CDR1 is SGHRS, CDR2 YFSETQ. Germline trimming cut 4 bases from V and 4 bases from J; bases unmatched to any gene: 5. CDR3 DNA: TGCGCCAGCAGCCTACAGGGGGCGGGCACTGAAGCTTTCTTT. Translation gives CASSLQGAGTEAFF.

The gene calls are TRBV7-2 and TRBJ2-4; TRBD1 is a possible D gene (6 bases). Trimming shortened V by 11 bases and J by 5 bases, and 10 bases separated the two germline ends. The CDR3 spans 11 residues. Germline V gene sequence: CDR1 SGHTA, CDR2 FQGNSA. CDR3 in amino acids: CAVGAENIQYF. The CDR3 bases are TGTGCCGTGGGGGCGGAAAACATTCAGTACTTC. The entire variable domain, with the rest obtained from reference TRBV7-2 and TRBJ2-4, is as follows: GAGVSQSPSNKVTEKGKDVELRCDPISGHTALYWYRQSLGQGLEFLIYFQGNSAPDKSGLPSDRFSAERTGGSVSTLTIQRTQQEDSAVYLCAVGAENIQYFGAGTRLSVL.

This clone was recorded a few times. CDR3: CASSALAGGTYEQYF. The CDR3 nucleotides are TGTGCCAGCAGTGCACTAGCGGGAGGGACCTACGAGCAGTACTTC. The rearrangement joins TRBV2 to TRBJ2-7, with TRBD2 matching 13 bases. The CDR3 totals 15 residues. The junction had 2 bases not matched to a gene; V was cut back by 4 bases and J by 2 bases. The germline V gene encodes CDR1 SNHLY and CDR2 FYNNEI.

Written as DNA, the CDR3 is TGTGCCAGCAGCTTAGAAGCGGGAGGTGAGCAGTTCTTC. It is translated as CASSLEAGGEQFF. The gene calls are TRBV7-2 and TRBJ2-1, with 9 bases aligning to TRBD2. This CDR3 is built from 13 residues. V lost 1 base, J lost 9 bases, and 1 base stayed unmatched. The V gene's germline CDR1 is SGHTA and CDR2 FQGNSA.

The count of this clone is one. The chain links TRBV5-1 to TRBJ2-3, with 9 bases matching TRBD2. Germline V gene lookup returns CDR1 SGHRS and CDR2 YFSETQ. Trimming took 5 bases from V and 6 from J; bases not matched to a gene: 7. There are 14 residues in the CDR3. CDR3 residues: CASSFSGSLDTQYF. In DNA, the CDR3 is TGCGCCAGCAGTTTTAGCGGGAGTTTGGATACGCAGTATTTT. The entire variable domain, with the rest obtained from reference TRBV5-1 and TRBJ2-3, is as follows: KAGVTQTPRYLIKTRGQQVTLSCSPISGHRSVSWYQQTPGQGLQFLFEYFSETQRNKGNFPGRFSGRQFSNSRSEMNVSTLELGDSALYLCASSFSGSLDTQYFGPGTRLTVL.

The gene calls are TRBV4-1 and TRBJ1-5, with 8 bases that match TRBD1. The germline CDR1 and CDR2 sequences are MGHRA and YSYEKL. This CDR3 is 19 amino acids long. V dropped 4 bases and J dropped 3; count of bases not matched to a gene: 17. Written as DNA, the CDR3 is TGCGCCAGCAGCCCAGGGGTTCTTCGCAGGGGGCGGCTCAATCAGCCCCAGCATTTT. Protein sequence: CASSPGVLRRGRLNQPQHF.

The chain carries TRBV6-6 and TRBJ1-5; D unclear. Germline values: CDR1 MNHNY, CDR2 SVGAGI (reference sequence). V shed 7 bases and J shed 0 bases, with 13 bases lying between them. The CDR3 runs to 15 residues. The CDR3 coding sequence is TGTGCCAGCACGCTAACAGACAATAGCAATCAGCCCCAGCATTTT. It is translated as CASTLTDNSNQPQHF.

The chain is built from TRBV2 and TRBJ1-5; D is undetermined. The ends were cut back, 2 bases at V and 2 bases at J, with 16 bases in the middle. The germline CDR1 and CDR2 sequences are SNHLY and FYNNEI. The CDR3 runs to 17 residues. The CDR3 region has the DNA TGTGCCAGCAGTGAAAGTACCCCAGCCCAACGCAATCAGCCCCAGCATTTT. Translating gives CASSESTPAQRNQPQHF.

This clone was observed a single time. This chain links TRBV6-6 with TRBJ2-3; D might be TRBD2 (6 bases). The length of the CDR3 is 14 residues. Germline CDR1 is MNHNY and CDR2 is SVGAGI (reference sequence). Trimming shortened V by 5 bases and J by 0 bases, and 9 bases separated the two germline ends. In DNA, the CDR3 is TGTGCCAGCAGTCCCGGGGGAAGCACAGATACGCAGTATTTT. Amino acid sequence: CASSPGGSTDTQYF.